The sequence of this T cell receptor (beta chain) was determined in a study of blood T cell repertoires in COVID-19. Background on the study: Spain, Italy and the United States supplied samples that represented acute and convalescent COVID-19.

It was during active infection that Seattle patients were enrolled and then longitudinally followed. In the original analysis: Scientists estimated how many nucleated cells there were by amplifying reference gene primers. Sequencing was performed with immunoSEQ multiplex PCR; in TCRdb, only in-frame clones are kept and a portion is missing. The D gene and trimming were derived from the DNA, and the V and J assignments and clone size from that table. The table has roughly 200,000 clones, 88% seen once. The CDR3 runs to 16 residues. This clonotype was sampled from a man in his fifties with COVID-19, enrolled during active disease. V and J are TRBV21-1 and TRBJ1-5; no check of the table's D call, TRBD1, against the DNA was made. TRBV21-1 is labeled a pseudogene. Source material: peripheral blood. The DNA for the CDR3 is TGTGCCAGCAGCAAAGGGGACAGGGCCCCCAATCAGCCCCAGCATTTT. Its translation is CASSKGDRAPNQPQHF.